These 18 T cell receptor beta chains were all obtained from the same sample, sequenced in a study of blood T cell repertoires in COVID-19 (dated by TCRdb to the early 2020s). The library was built by means of the immunoSEQ multiplex PCR assay. TCRdb limited this immuneACCESS table to in-frame rearrangements with V and J called. A share of clones is missing; checked studies link under half to unresolved V genes, and the rest is unexplained. For this sample there are 230,000 or so clones; about four fifths appear just once. The ten largest account for about 4.5% of the sample. Sequenced sample: peripheral blood. Receptors originate from a man aged 50 or older with active or convalescent COVID-19.

The chain uses TRBV18 and TRBJ1-4; no reliable D call. The ends were cut back, 0 bases at V and 8 bases at J, with 22 bases in the middle. The length of the CDR3 is 18 residues. CDR1 and CDR2 from the germline V gene are KGHSH and LQKENI. The CDR3 nucleotides read TGTGCCAGCTCACCACCGGGCGGACTATCGACTTCAGGCGAAAAACTGTTTTTT. It yields the protein CASSPPGGLSTSGEKLFF.

In its sample, this clone was seen once. The V and J genes are TRBV27 and TRBJ1-2; TRBD1 aligns across 7 bases. Trimming at V came to 5 bases and at J to 4 bases, leaving 7 bases not matched to a gene. The CDR3 totals 14 residues. CDR1 and CDR2 from the germline V gene are MNHEY and SMNVEV (reference sequence). The CDR3 DNA reads TGTGCCAGCAGTCCTCGACAGGGAGGCTATGGCTACACCTTC. It specifies CASSPRQGGYGYTF.

This clone was detected once. The chain links TRBV7-2 to TRBJ2-3; 9 bases are shared with TRBD1. With V trimmed by 4 bases and J by 4 bases, 6 bases remained unmatched. Germline V gene data show CDR1 as SGHTA and CDR2 as FQGNSA. This CDR3 is built from 15 residues. For the CDR3, the DNA is TGTGCCAGCAGCTCAATTGGGACAGGGTCAGATACGCAGTATTTT. Residues: CASSSIGTGSDTQYF.

This rearrangement joins TRBV16 to TRBJ1-6; D gene ambiguous. CDR1 is KGHSY, CDR2 FQNENV, per germline. V lost 4 bases and J lost 11, with 9 bases in between. The CDR3 runs 12 residues. The CDR3 protein is CASSPFSAPLHF. In nucleotides, the CDR3 is TGTGCCAGCAGCCCCTTTTCCGCACCCCTCCACTTT.

The gene calls are TRBV19 and TRBJ2-3, with 10 bases that match TRBD2. The CDR3 is 15 amino acids. The V and J ends lost 6 bases and 8 bases, in that order; junction bases with no gene match: 11. The germline gives CDR1 LNHDA, CDR2 SQIVND (reference sequence). DNA for the CDR3: TGTGCCAGTAGGGATAGGCTAGCGGGGGAGTCTACGCAGTATTTT. Encoded protein: CASRDRLAGESTQYF.

The chain couples TRBV10-3 to TRBJ2-2, with 9 nucleotides matching TRBD2. The junction had 7 bases not matched to a gene; V was cut back by 7 bases and J by 1 base. The CDR3 runs to 16 residues. Germline V gives CDR1 ENHRY, CDR2 SYGVKD. The CDR3 loop is CAINGVAGENTGELFF. CDR3 DNA sequence: TGTGCCATCAACGGTGTAGCGGGGGAGAACACCGGGGAGCTGTTTTTT.

This clone was counted a few times. The chain has TRBV27 and TRBJ1-6; no clear D. The CDR3 runs to 12 residues. Germline V gene data show CDR1 as MNHEY and CDR2 as SMNVEV (reference sequence). The V end was cut by 3 bases, the J end by 6 bases, with 3 bases between. DNA for the CDR3: TGTGCCAGCAGTTTCCTTAATTCACCCCTCCACTTT. As protein: CASSFLNSPLHF.

Comments on this clone: Germline is not matched at one junction end, which may reflect a read error. This sequence joins TRBV7-3 and TRBJ2-7, with D maybe TRBD1 (6 bases). CDR1 is SGHTA, CDR2 FQGTGA, per germline. The CDR3 is 10 amino acids. CDR3 protein: CASSDRNRDF. Written as DNA, the CDR3 is TGTGCCAGCAGTGATCGCAACAGGGACTTC.

CDR3 protein: CASSITGSNQPQHF. The DNA for the CDR3 is TGTGCCAGCAGTATTACGGGTTCCAATCAGCCCCAGCATTTT. The V call is TRBV6-2 or TRBV6-3, the J call TRBJ1-5; D unclear. CDR3 length equals 14 residues. CDR1 and CDR2 from the germline V gene are MNHEY and SVGEGT. V dropped 5 bases and J dropped 3 bases, with 11 bases sitting between them.

The chain combines TRBV25-1 with TRBJ2-2, with a weak D call TRBD2 (5 bases). Germline CDR1 is MGHDK and CDR2 is SYGVNS. CDR3 size: 14 residues. V shed 5 bases and J shed 7 bases, with 14 bases lying between them. The CDR3 protein is CASSLGLASGELFF. The DNA for the CDR3 is TGTGCCAGCAGTCTTGGGCTAGCTAGCGGGGAGCTGTTTTTT.

J is TRBJ2-3 and V is TRBV3-1 (or the pseudogene TRBV3-2), with 13 bases matching TRBD2. The CDR3 length is 15 residues. CDR1 LGHDT and CDR2 YNNKEL come from the germline V gene (reference sequence). With 6 bases clipped from V and 3 bases from J, the junction kept 3 bases outside the gene matches. CDR3: CASSQTSGGTDTQYF. The CDR3 region has the DNA TGTGCCAGCAGTCAGACTAGCGGGGGGACAGATACGCAGTATTTT.

The chain uses TRBV5-4 and TRBJ2-1; D unclear. CDR1 and CDR2 from the germline V gene are SGHNT and YYREEE (reference sequence). V gave up 2 bases and J gave up 5 bases, with 11 bases separating them. The CDR3 length is 14 residues. The CDR3 is CASSFARRNNEQFF. The CDR3 DNA sequence: TGTGCCAGCAGCTTTGCCCGGCGGAACAATGAGCAGTTCTTC.

CDR3 bases: TGTGCCAGCAGCCCACAGGGTCGGAAACTGTTTTTT. It is translated as CASSPQGRKLFF. The chain carries TRBV14 and TRBJ1-4, with D possibly TRBD1 on 6 matching bases. V was cut by 4 bases and J by 11 bases, with 11 bases left in between. The CDR3 is made up of 12 amino acids. Germline-derived CDR1 and CDR2 are SGHDN and FVKESK.

This clone was observed once. Additional DNA sequences in this sample encode the identical CDR3. The chain couples TRBV29-1 to TRBJ2-3, with TRBD1 identical over 10 bases. Trimming removed 3 bases from V and 3 bases from J; junction bases left unmatched: 0. There are 13 residues in the CDR3. Germline CDR1 reads SQVTM; CDR2 reads ANQGSEA. The CDR3 is CSVEGQGTDTQYF. The CDR3 DNA reads as TGCAGCGTTGAGGGACAGGGGACAGATACGCAGTATTTT.

Points on this clone: Other nucleotide sequences in the sample specify the same CDR3. The chain uses TRBV2 and TRBJ2-3; 12 positions match TRBD2. The V and J ends lost 4 bases and 1 base, in that order; junction bases with no gene match: 0. The CDR3 length is 15 residues. Germline loops: CDR1 SNHLY, CDR2 FYNNEI. The DNA for the CDR3 is TGTGCCAGCAGTGGGACTAGCGGGGGCACAGATACGCAGTATTTT. It yields the protein CASSGTSGGTDTQYF.

The chain links TRBV6-6 to TRBJ1-6; D unclear. Trimming removed 5 bases at V and 7 bases at J, with 21 bases between. Germline assignment: CDR1 MNHNY and CDR2 SVGAGI (reference sequence). This CDR3 is 17 amino acids long. The CDR3 is CASSPVFLGRLNSPLHF. The CDR3 coding sequence is TGTGCCAGCAGTCCTGTTTTTCTAGGGAGGCTGAATTCACCCCTCCACTTT.

This clone was found a few times. The DNA for the CDR3 is TGTGCCAGCAGCCCTGGGGGTGGGACAGGGTACTACAATGAGCAGTTCTTC. Translating gives CASSPGGGTGYYNEQFF. The chain combines TRBV11-2 with TRBJ2-1; 9 bases line up with TRBD1. With 5 bases clipped from V and 3 bases from J, the junction kept 11 bases outside the gene matches. Germline values: CDR1 SGHAT, CDR2 FQNNGV. The CDR3 contains 17 residues.

The V and J genes are TRBV19 and TRBJ1-2; tentatively, D is TRBD1 (6 bases). The CDR3 is 12 amino acids. Germline CDR1 reads LNHDA; CDR2 reads SQIVND (reference sequence). V shed 5 bases and J shed 5 bases, with 9 bases lying between them. This CDR3 reads CASSADRYGYTF. In DNA, the CDR3 is TGTGCCAGTAGTGCGGACAGATATGGCTACACCTTC.